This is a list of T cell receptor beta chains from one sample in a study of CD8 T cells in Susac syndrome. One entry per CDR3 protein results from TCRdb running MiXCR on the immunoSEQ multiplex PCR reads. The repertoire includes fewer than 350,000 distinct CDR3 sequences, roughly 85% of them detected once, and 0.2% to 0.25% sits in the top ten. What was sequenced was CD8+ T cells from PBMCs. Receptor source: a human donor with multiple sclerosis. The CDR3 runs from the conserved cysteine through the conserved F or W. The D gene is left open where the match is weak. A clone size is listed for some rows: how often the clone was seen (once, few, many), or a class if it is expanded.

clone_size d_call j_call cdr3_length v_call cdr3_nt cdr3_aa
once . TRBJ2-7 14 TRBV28 TGTGCCAGCAGTTTTTTCAGCAGGGGAGGCGAGCAGTACTTC CASSFFSRGGEQYF
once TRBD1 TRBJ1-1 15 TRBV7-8 TGTGCCAGCAGCGCCCCCGGGACAGGGAACACTGAAGCTTTCTTT CASSAPGTGNTEAFF
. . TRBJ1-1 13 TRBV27 TGTGCCAGCAGCTTAGGGGAGAACACTGAAGCTTTCTTT CASSLGENTEAFF
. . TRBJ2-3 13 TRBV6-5 TGTGCCAGCAATGACCGGGCCACGGATACGCAGTATTTT CASNDRATDTQYF
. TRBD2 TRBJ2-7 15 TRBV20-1 TGCAGTGCTAGAGATATAGCGGGAGGAACCTACGAGCAGTACTTC CSARDIAGGTYEQYF
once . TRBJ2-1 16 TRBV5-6 TGTGCCAGCAGCTTGGTCGGACCGAGCTCCTACAATGAGCAGTTCTTC CASSLVGPSSYNEQFF
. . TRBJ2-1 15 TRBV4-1 TGCGCCAGCAGCCAAGTAGGGGGTCAGGAGGGTGAGCAGTTCTTC CASSQVGGQEGEQFF
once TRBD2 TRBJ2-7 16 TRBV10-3 TGTGCCATCAGTGGAGGACTAGTTCAGGTCGCCTACGAGCAGTACTTC CAISGGLVQVAYEQYF
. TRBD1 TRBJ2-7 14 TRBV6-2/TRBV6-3 TGTGCCAGCAGTTGGGGACAGGGGTTTTACGAGCAGTACTTC CASSWGQGFYEQYF
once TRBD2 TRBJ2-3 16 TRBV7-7 TGTGCTAGCAGCTTAGGTAGCGGGGGAATTGGAGATACGCAGTATTTT CASSLGSGGIGDTQYF
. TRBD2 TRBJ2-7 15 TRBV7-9 TGTGCCAGCAGCTTAGCGCTGCGGGGGGCGAGCGAGCAGTACTTC CASSLALRGASEQYF
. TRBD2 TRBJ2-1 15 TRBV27 TGTGCCAGCAGCTCCGAGCGGGAGAGCTACAATGAGCAGTTCTTC CASSSERESYNEQFF
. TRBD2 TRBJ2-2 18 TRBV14 TGTGCCAGCAGCCAGTCTCTGGGACTAGCGGGATACACCGGGGAGCTGTTTTTT CASSQSLGLAGYTGELFF
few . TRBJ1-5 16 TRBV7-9 TGTGCCAGCAGCTTAAATGACGGGGAGGGCAATCAGCCCCAGCATTTT CASSLNDGEGNQPQHF
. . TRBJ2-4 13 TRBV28 TGTGCCAGCAGTTTAGGTCGGGGTAACATTCAGTACTTC CASSLGRGNIQYF
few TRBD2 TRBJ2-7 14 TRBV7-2 TGTGCCAGCAGCTTACTAGCGGGAGCCGAGGAGCAGTACTTC CASSLLAGAEEQYF
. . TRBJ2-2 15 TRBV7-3 TGTGCCAGCAGACCCGACAGGATTTACCCCGGGGAGCTGTTTTTT CASRPDRIYPGELFF
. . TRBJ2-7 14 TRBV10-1 TGCGCCAGGAAGGAGGGTTGGATTGCCTACGAGCAGTACTTC CARKEGWIAYEQYF
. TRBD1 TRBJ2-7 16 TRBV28 TGTGCCAGCAGTCCGGGTGGCAGGGGGTTGTCCTACGAGCAGTACTTC CASSPGGRGLSYEQYF
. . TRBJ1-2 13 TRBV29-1 TGCAGCGTCGTCGGATGGCTTCGATATGGCTACACCTTC CSVVGWLRYGYTF
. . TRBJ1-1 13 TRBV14 TGTGCCAGCAGCCCGCCAAGCGGGACTGAAGCTTTCTTT CASSPPSGTEAFF
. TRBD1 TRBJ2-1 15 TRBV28 TGTGCCAGCAGTTTAGAGGGACAGGCCTACAATGAGCAGTTCTTC CASSLEGQAYNEQFF
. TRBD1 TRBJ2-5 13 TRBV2 TGTGCCAGTCTTAACAGGGGGCTGGAGACCCAGTACTTC CASLNRGLETQYF
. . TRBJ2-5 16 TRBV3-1 TGTGCCAGCAGCCAAGTAGGTCTAGCGCGATGGGAGACCCAGTACTTC CASSQVGLARWETQYF